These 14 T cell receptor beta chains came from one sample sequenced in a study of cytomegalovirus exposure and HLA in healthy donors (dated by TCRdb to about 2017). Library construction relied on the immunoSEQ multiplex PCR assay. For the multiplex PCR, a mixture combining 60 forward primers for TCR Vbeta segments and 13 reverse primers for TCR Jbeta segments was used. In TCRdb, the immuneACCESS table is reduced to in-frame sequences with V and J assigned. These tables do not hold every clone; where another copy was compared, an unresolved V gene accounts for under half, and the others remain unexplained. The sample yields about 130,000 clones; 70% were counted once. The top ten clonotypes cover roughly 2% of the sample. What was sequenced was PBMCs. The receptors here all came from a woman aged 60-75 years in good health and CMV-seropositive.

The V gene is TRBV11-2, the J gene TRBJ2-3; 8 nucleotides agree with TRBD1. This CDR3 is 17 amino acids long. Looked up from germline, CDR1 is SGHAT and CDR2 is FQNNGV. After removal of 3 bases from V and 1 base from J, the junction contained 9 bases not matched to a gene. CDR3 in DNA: TGTGCCAGCAGCTTTGCAGGGGACAGGTGGCGCACAGATACGCAGTATTTT. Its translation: CASSFAGDRWRTDTQYF.

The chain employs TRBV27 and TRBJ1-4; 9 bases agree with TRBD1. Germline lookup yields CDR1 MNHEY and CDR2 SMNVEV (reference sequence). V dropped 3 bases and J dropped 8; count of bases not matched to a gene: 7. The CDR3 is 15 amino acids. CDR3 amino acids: CASSLFGTGSEKLFF. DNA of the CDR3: TGTGCCAGCAGTTTGTTCGGGACAGGGAGCGAAAAACTGTTTTTT.

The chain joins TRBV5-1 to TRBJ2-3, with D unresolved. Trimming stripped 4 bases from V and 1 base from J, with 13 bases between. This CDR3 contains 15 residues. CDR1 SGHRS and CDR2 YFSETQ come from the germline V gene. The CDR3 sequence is CASSLALTGTDTQYF. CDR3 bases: TGCGCCAGCAGCCTGGCTCTGACTGGCACAGATACGCAGTATTTT.

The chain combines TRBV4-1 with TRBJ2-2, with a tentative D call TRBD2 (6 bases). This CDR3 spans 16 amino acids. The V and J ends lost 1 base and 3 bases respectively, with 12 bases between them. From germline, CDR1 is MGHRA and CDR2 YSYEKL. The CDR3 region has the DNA TGCGCCAGCAGCCAAGTTACCGCTAGCGACACCGGGGAGCTGTTTTTT. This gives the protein CASSQVTASDTGELFF.

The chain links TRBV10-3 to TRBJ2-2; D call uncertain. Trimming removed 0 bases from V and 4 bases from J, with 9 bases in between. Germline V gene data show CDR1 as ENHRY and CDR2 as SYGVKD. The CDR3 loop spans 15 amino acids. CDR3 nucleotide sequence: TGTGCCATCAGTGAGTCTAGAGGAGCCACCGGGGAGCTGTTTTTT. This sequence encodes CAISESRGATGELFF.

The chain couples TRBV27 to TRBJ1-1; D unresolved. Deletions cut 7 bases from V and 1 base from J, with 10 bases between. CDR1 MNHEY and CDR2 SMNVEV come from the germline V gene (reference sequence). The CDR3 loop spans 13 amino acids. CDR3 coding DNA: TGTGCCAGCACCAATCGGGGGAACACTGAAGCTTTCTTT. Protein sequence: CASTNRGNTEAFF.

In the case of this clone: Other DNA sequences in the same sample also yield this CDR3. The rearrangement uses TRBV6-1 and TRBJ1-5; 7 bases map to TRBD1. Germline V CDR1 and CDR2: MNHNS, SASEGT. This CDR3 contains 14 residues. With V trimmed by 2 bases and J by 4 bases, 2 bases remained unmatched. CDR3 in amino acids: CASSENRGNQPQHF. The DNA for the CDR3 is TGTGCCAGCAGTGAAAACAGGGGTAATCAGCCCCAGCATTTT.

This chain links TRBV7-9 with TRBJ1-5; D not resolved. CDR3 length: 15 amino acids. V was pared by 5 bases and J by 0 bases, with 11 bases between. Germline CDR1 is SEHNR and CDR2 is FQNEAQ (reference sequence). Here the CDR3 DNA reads TGTGCCAGCAGCGCGGGGAGTTATAGCAATCAGCCCCAGCATTTT. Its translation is CASSAGSYSNQPQHF.

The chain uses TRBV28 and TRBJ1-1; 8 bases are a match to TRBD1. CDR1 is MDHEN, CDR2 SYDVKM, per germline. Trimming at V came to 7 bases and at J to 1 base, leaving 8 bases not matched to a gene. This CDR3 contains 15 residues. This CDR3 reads CASTDPQGGNTEAFF. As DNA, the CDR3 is TGTGCCAGCACCGACCCACAGGGGGGGAACACTGAAGCTTTCTTT.

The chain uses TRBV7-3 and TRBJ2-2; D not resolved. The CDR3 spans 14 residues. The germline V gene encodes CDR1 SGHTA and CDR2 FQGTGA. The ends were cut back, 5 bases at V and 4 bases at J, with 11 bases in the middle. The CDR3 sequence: CASSPVERTGELFF. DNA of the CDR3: TGTGCCAGCAGCCCCGTTGAGCGCACCGGGGAGCTGTTTTTT.

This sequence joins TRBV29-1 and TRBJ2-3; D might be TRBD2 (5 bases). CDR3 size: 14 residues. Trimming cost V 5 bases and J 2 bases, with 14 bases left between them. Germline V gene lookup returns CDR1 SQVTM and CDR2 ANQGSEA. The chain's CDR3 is CSVLYGENTDTQYF. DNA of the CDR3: TGCAGCGTTTTGTACGGGGAAAACACAGATACGCAGTATTTT.

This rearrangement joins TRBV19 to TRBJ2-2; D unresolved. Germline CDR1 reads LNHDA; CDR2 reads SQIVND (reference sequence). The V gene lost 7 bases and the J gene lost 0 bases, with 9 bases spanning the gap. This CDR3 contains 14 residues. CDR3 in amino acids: CASKHYPNTGELFF. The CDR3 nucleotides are TGTGCCAGTAAACACTACCCGAACACCGGGGAGCTGTTTTTT.

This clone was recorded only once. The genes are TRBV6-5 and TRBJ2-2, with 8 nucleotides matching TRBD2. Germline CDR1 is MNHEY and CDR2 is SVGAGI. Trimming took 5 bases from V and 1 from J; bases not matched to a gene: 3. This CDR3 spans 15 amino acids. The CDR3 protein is CASSPGGENTGELFF. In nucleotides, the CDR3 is TGTGCCAGCAGTCCGGGGGGGGAGAACACCGGGGAGCTGTTTTTT.

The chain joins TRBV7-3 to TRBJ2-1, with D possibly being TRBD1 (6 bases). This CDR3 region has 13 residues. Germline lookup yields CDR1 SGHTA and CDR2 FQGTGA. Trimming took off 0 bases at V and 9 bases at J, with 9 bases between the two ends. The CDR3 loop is CASSLTRGSEQFF. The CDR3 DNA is TGTGCCAGCAGCTTAACGAGGGGGAGTGAGCAGTTCTTC.